A single sample gave rise to the 10 T cell receptor beta chains below, sequenced in a study of post-analysis software for immune sequencing data. For these TCRs, the target antigens are not known. Unique molecular identifiers were built into the TCR beta cDNA libraries. TCRdb re-called the PCR reads with MiXCR, one entry per CDR3 protein. The table includes roughly 870,000 distinct CDR3 sequences, approximately 57% detected once. Study-level points and caveats: Elevated frequency relative to controls characterized roughly 5 TRBV segments in patients, TRBV5-6, TRBV5-1 and TRBV20-1 among them.

Input material: blood. Receptors were obtained from a girl between 5 and 17 years old with multiple sclerosis.

This clonotype was observed a few times. V and J are TRBV20-1 and TRBJ2-5; the D gene is possibly TRBD2 (5 bases). In germline, CDR1 is DFQATT, CDR2 SNEGSKA (reference sequence). Trimming removed 3 bases from V and 4 bases from J, with 9 bases in between. The CDR3 is 12 amino acids. This CDR3 reads CSASGLLETQYF. DNA for the CDR3: TGCAGTGCTAGTGGACTGTTAGAGACCCAGTACTTC.

The rearrangement links TRBV7-3 to TRBJ2-1; maybe TRBD2 (6 bases). Trimming took off 3 bases at V and 2 bases at J, with 11 bases between the two ends. The CDR3 loop spans 15 amino acids. Germline CDR1 and CDR2: SGHTA and FQGTGA. The CDR3 DNA sequence: TGTGCCAGCAGCTTCGAGCGGGCCACCTACAATGAGCAGTTCTTC. Its translation is CASSFERATYNEQFF. The whole variable domain, remainder taken from reference TRBV7-3 and TRBJ2-1, is GAGVSQTPSNKVTEKGKYVELRCDPISGHTALYWYRQSLGQGPEFLIYFQGTGAADDSGLPNDRFFAVRPEGSVSTLKIQRTERGDSAVYLCASSFERATYNEQFFGPGTRLTVL.

In DNA form, the CDR3 reads TGTGCCAGCAGCTTAGCGGGGGCTAAAGAGACCCAGTACTTC. Its protein is CASSLAGAKETQYF. The rearrangement uses TRBV7-9 and TRBJ2-5; the D gene is possibly TRBD1 (6 bases). Looked up from germline, CDR1 is SEHNR and CDR2 is FQNEAQ (reference sequence). V was trimmed by 0 bases and J by 3 bases, leaving 8 bases between them. The CDR3 is made up of 14 amino acids.

This clonotype appeared a few times. The chain couples TRBV9 to TRBJ2-3, with TRBD2 matching 7 bases. The V segment lost 2 bases and the J segment 0 bases; nucleotides outside the gene matches: 0. Germline V lookup: CDR1 SGDLS, CDR2 YYNGEE. The CDR3 extends over 14 amino acids. In DNA form, the CDR3 reads TGTGCCAGCAGCGTTAGCGGGAGCACAGATACGCAGTATTTT. It specifies CASSVSGSTDTQYF.

The V gene is TRBV3-1, the J gene TRBJ1-2; TRBD1 might be the D (5 bases). The germline V and J ends were trimmed by 3 bases and 3 bases, with 11 bases remaining between them. The germline V gene has CDR1 LGHDT and CDR2 YNNKEL (reference sequence). This CDR3 has 14 amino acids. The CDR3 DNA is TGTGCCAGCAGCCACCAGACAGCGGACTATGGCTACACCTTC. The encoded protein is CASSHQTADYGYTF.

This clonotype was picked up a small number of times. The chain carries TRBV29-1 and TRBJ1-2; D unresolved. CDR1 is SQVTM, CDR2 ANQGSEA, per germline. The CDR3 contains 14 residues. With 4 bases removed from V and 0 bases from J, the gap between germline ends came to 12 bases. This CDR3 is CSVVRWGSNYGYTF. CDR3 nucleotides: TGCAGCGTTGTTCGATGGGGTTCTAACTATGGCTACACCTTC. Filled out from reference TRBV29-1 and TRBJ1-2, the complete variable domain reads SAVISQKPSRDICQRGTSLTIQCQVDSQVTMMFWYRQQPGQSLTLIATANQGSEATYESGFVIDKFPISRPNLTFSTLTVSNMSPEDSSIYLCSVVRWGSNYGYTFGSGTRLTVV.

This clonotype was observed a few times. The rearrangement uses TRBV4-1 and TRBJ2-3, with 8 bases aligning to TRBD2. The CDR3 is 18 residues long. The ends lost 1 base at V and 0 bases at J; junction bases unmatched: 9. Per germline, CDR1 MGHRA and CDR2 YSYEKL. CDR3 DNA sequence: TGCGCCAGCAGCCAAGGGATGGCGGGGGGACCGAGCACAGATACGCAGTATTTT. Encoded protein: CASSQGMAGGPSTDTQYF.

Regarding this clonotype: A read error may account for a junction end that differs from germline. This chain uses TRBV6-1 with TRBJ1-1, with 11 bases lining up with TRBD1. The germline V gene has CDR1 MNHNS and CDR2 SASEGT. This CDR3 comprises 16 residues. CDR3 residues: CACSLRTGGWGTEAFF. The CDR3 DNA reads TGTGCCTGCAGTCTCCGGACAGGGGGCTGGGGTACTGAAGCTTTCTTT.

This rearrangement joins TRBV30 to TRBJ2-2; D unclear. The length of the CDR3 is 12 residues. The germline CDR1 and CDR2 sequences are GTSNPN and SVGIG (reference sequence). V dropped 2 bases and J dropped 2 bases, with 3 bases sitting between them. The CDR3 sequence: CAWSFNTGELFF. As DNA, the CDR3 is TGTGCCTGGAGTTTTAACACCGGGGAGCTGTTTTTT.

J is TRBJ2-1 and V is TRBV15, with D uncertain. This CDR3 has 15 amino acids. The V end was cut by 0 bases, the J end by 5 bases, with 11 bases between. Germline values: CDR1 LNHNV, CDR2 YYDKDF (reference sequence). The CDR3 region is CATSRDSRIDNEQFF. CDR3 DNA: TGTGCCACCAGCAGAGATTCTCGGATTGACAATGAGCAGTTCTTC.